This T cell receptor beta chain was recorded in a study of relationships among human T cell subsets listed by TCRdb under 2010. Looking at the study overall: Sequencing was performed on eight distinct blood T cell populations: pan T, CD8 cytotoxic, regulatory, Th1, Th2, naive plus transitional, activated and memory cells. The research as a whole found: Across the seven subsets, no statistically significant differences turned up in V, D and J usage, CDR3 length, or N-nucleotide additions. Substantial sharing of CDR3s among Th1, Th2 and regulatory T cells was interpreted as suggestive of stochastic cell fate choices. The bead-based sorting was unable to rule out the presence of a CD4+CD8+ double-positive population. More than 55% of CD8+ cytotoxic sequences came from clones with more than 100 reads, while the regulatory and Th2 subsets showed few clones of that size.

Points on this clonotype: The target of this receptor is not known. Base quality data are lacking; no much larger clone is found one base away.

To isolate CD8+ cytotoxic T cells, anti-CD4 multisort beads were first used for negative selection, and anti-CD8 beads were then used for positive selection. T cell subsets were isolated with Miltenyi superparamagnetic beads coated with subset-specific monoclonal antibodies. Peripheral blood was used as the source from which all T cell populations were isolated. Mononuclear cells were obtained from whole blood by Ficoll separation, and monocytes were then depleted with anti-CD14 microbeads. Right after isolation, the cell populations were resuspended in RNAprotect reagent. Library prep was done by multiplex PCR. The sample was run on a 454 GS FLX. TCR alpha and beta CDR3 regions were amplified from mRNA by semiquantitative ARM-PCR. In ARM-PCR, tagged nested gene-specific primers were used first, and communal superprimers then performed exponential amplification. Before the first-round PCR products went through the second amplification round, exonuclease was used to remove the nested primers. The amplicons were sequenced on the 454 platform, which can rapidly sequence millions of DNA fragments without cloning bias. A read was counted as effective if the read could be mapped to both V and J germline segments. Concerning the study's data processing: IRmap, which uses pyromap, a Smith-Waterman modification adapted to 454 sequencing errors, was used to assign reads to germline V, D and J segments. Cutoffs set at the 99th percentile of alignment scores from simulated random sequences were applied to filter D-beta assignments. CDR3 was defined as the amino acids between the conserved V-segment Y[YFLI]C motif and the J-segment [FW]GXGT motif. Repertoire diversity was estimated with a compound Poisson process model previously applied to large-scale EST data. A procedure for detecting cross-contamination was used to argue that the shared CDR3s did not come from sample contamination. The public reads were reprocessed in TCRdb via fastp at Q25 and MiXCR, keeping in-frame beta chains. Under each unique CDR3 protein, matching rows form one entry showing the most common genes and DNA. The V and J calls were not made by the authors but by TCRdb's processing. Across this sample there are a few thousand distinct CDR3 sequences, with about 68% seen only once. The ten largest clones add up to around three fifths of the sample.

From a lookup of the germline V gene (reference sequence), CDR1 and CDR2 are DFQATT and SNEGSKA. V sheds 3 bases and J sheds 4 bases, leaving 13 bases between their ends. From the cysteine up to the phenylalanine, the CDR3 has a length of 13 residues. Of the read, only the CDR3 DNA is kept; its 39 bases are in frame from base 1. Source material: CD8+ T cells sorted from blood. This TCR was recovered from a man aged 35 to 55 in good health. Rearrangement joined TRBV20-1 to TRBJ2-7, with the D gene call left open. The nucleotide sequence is TGCAGTGCTAGGAGGACCTTGTATTACGAGCAGTACTTC. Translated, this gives CSARRTLYYEQYF.